A single sample gave rise to the 22 T cell receptor beta chains below, sequenced in a study of shared clonotypes between healthy human individuals. Sequencing used immunoSEQ multiplex PCR; TCRdb keeps in-frame clones, though not all of them. The profile shows 2 million to 3 million clones, 80% to 95% of them singletons. The sequencing sample was made of naive CD4+ T cells from PBMCs. This sample's subset: CD45RA+ positively selected. The source is a young man in good health. Some clones in this sample may be carry-over from other donors' samples.

The CDR3 here is CASSTLVTEQFF. CDR3 sequence (DNA): TGTGCCAGTAGCACACTAGTTACTGAGCAGTTCTTC. The V and J genes are TRBV19 and TRBJ2-1; D is possibly TRBD2 (5 bases). V was trimmed by 6 bases and J by 9 bases, leaving 12 bases between them. Germline V CDR1 and CDR2: LNHDA, SQIVND (reference sequence). The CDR3 runs to 12 residues.

The chain has TRBV7-6 and TRBJ2-1, with 7 bases aligning to TRBD2. CDR3 length: 15 amino acids. Germline values: CDR1 SGHVS, CDR2 FNYEAQ. The ends lost 5 bases at V and 0 bases at J; junction bases unmatched: 4. The CDR3 spells CASSASGSSYNEQFF. The CDR3, as DNA: TGTGCCAGCAGCGCTAGCGGTAGCTCCTACAATGAGCAGTTCTTC.

The count of this clone is one. The chain joins TRBV7-2 to TRBJ2-1; D unclear. The CDR3 totals 18 residues. V lost 1 base and J lost 0, with 16 bases in between. Germline V CDR1 and CDR2: SGHTA, FQGNSA. The CDR3 bases are TGTGCCAGCAGCTTAGGTTGGTGGTACTCAAGCTCCTACAATGAGCAGTTCTTC. It codes for CASSLGWWYSSSYNEQFF.

V gene TRBV18 combines with J gene TRBJ1-2; perhaps TRBD1 as D (5 bases). Trimming removed 2 bases from V and 4 bases from J, with 11 bases in between. The CDR3 loop spans 14 amino acids. The V gene's germline CDR1 is KGHSH and CDR2 LQKENI. Here the CDR3 reads CASSPRWDGYGYTF. The DNA of the CDR3 is TGTGCCAGCTCACCAAGATGGGACGGCTATGGCTACACCTTC.

The V and J genes are TRBV5-1 and TRBJ2-5; D possibly matches TRBD1 or TRBD2 (5 bases each). Per germline, CDR1 SGHRS and CDR2 YFSETQ. V gave up 2 bases and J gave up 4 bases, with 12 bases separating them. The CDR3 extends over 14 amino acids. In DNA, the CDR3 is TGCGCCAGCAGCTTCCGGGGCATAACAGAGACCCAGTACTTC. Amino acid sequence: CASSFRGITETQYF.

The chain employs TRBV7-8 and TRBJ2-7; possibly TRBD2 for D (5 bases). CDR1 and CDR2 (germline): SGHVS, FQNEAQ. Trimming removed 0 bases at V and 3 bases at J, with 9 bases between. This CDR3 region has 14 residues. DNA for the CDR3: TGTGCCAGCAGCTTAGCGCTAGCCAACTACGAGCAGTACTTC. It codes for CASSLALANYEQYF.

Written as DNA, the CDR3 is TGTGCCAGTAGCCGACAGGGTCCCCCCTACGAGCAGTACTTC. The encoded protein is CASSRQGPPYEQYF. The rearrangement links TRBV19 to TRBJ2-7; 7 bases align to TRBD1. Trimming at V came to 6 bases and at J to 2 bases, leaving 7 bases not matched to a gene. There are 14 residues in the CDR3. CDR1 and CDR2 from the germline V gene are LNHDA and SQIVND (reference sequence).

J is TRBJ1-2 and V is TRBV28, with D unclear. Germline V gene data show CDR1 as MDHEN and CDR2 as SYDVKM. Trimming took off 2 bases at V and 5 bases at J, with 15 bases between the two ends. This CDR3 contains 15 residues. This chain's CDR3 is CASSLLAINPYGYTF. DNA for the CDR3: TGTGCCAGCAGTTTACTGGCCATAAATCCTTATGGCTACACCTTC.

The V call is TRBV2, the J call TRBJ2-3, with no clear D. V dropped 5 bases and J dropped 3 bases, with 12 bases sitting between them. The CDR3 has 14 residues. Germline V gene lookup returns CDR1 SNHLY and CDR2 FYNNEI. The chain's CDR3 is CASSLGDRTDTQYF. CDR3 DNA sequence: TGTGCCAGCAGTCTAGGAGATAGGACAGATACGCAGTATTTT.

This clone was detected only a few times. CDR3 region: CASSEDRVRVEAFF. CDR3 coding DNA: TGTGCCAGCAGTGAAGACAGGGTAAGGGTTGAAGCTTTCTTT. V usage is TRBV6-1 and J usage is TRBJ1-1, with TRBD1 as a possible D gene (6 bases). The V gene lost 1 base and the J gene lost 7 bases, with 13 bases spanning the gap. CDR1 is MNHNS, CDR2 SASEGT, per germline. The CDR3 consists of 14 residues.

This clone was observed a single time. The chain recombines TRBV6-1 with TRBJ2-2; 14 bases line up with TRBD2. This CDR3 comprises 18 residues. J gave up 6 bases and V 4 bases, and 10 bases lay outside the gene matches. From germline, CDR1 is MNHNS and CDR2 SASEGT. This CDR3 is CASSALRSGLAGAGELFF. The CDR3 DNA reads TGTGCCAGCAGTGCACTCCGCTCGGGACTAGCGGGAGCCGGGGAGCTGTTTTTT.

The chain is built from TRBV2 and TRBJ1-2; TRBD1 is a possible D gene (6 bases). Trimming took off 5 bases at V and 2 bases at J, with 12 bases between the two ends. The CDR3 spans 14 residues. CDR1 is SNHLY, CDR2 FYNNEI, per germline. For the CDR3, the DNA is TGTGCCAGCAGTACAGGGTTCTCAAACTATGGCTACACCTTC. It encodes CASSTGFSNYGYTF.

The V and J genes are TRBV5-4 and TRBJ2-3, with a weak D call TRBD2 (5 bases). CDR1 is SGHNT and CDR2 is YYREEE in the germline V gene (reference sequence). Trimming left V 7 bases short and J 2 bases short, with 8 bases between. The CDR3 has 12 residues. DNA for the CDR3: TGTGCCAGCGGACTTTTCACAGATACGCAGTATTTT. This gives the protein CASGLFTDTQYF.

V is TRBV5-1 and J is TRBJ2-7; 9 bases fit TRBD1. Germline V gene lookup returns CDR1 SGHRS and CDR2 YFSETQ. V trimming: 0 bases; J trimming: 7 bases; junction bases outside the gene matches: 5. The CDR3 length is 14 residues. The CDR3 DNA reads as TGCGCCAGCAGCTTGGGGACAGGGGCTGGGGAGCAGTACTTC. Protein product: CASSLGTGAGEQYF. Supplemented by reference TRBV5-1 and TRBJ2-7, the full variable domain reads KAGVTQTPRYLIKTRGQQVTLSCSPISGHRSVSWYQQTPGQGLQFLFEYFSETQRNKGNFPGRFSGRQFSNSRSEMNVSTLELGDSALYLCASSLGTGAGEQYFGPGTRLTVT.

The chain has TRBV6-1 and TRBJ2-7; D gene uncertain. From germline, CDR1 is MNHNS and CDR2 SASEGT. The V and J ends lost 4 bases and 1 base respectively, with 11 bases between them. The CDR3 totals 14 residues. The CDR3 protein is CASSVPALSYEQYF. The CDR3 DNA sequence: TGTGCCAGCAGTGTCCCGGCTCTATCCTACGAGCAGTACTTC.

The V gene is TRBV5-4, the J gene TRBJ2-6, with a tentative D call TRBD2 (7 bases). Germline V lookup: CDR1 SGHNT, CDR2 YYREEE (reference sequence). There are 19 residues in the CDR3. Trimming shortened V by 4 bases and J by 0 bases, and 20 bases separated the two germline ends. The CDR3 protein is CASSGGAGHLSSGANVLTF. The CDR3 DNA reads as TGTGCCAGCAGCGGGGGGGCGGGACACCTGAGCTCTGGGGCCAACGTCCTGACTTTC.

This clone has a single count. V and J are TRBV5-4 and TRBJ2-2; the D is unclear. This CDR3 is 14 amino acids long. Germline-derived CDR1 and CDR2 are SGHNT and YYREEE (reference sequence). The V gene lost 2 bases and the J gene lost 7 bases, with 12 bases spanning the gap. The CDR3 DNA reads TGTGCCAGCAGCTTAAAGGGCCTCGACGGGGAGCTGTTTTTT. Translation gives CASSLKGLDGELFF. Using reference TRBV5-4 and TRBJ2-2 for the parts outside the CDR3, the full variable domain is ETGVTQSPTHLIKTRGQQVTLRCSSQSGHNTVSWYQQALGQGPQFIFQYYREEENGRGNFPPRFSGLQFPNYSSELNVNALELDDSALYLCASSLKGLDGELFFGEGSRLTVL.

The gene calls are TRBV7-8 and TRBJ2-5; the D gene is possibly TRBD1 (6 bases). CDR1 is SGHVS, CDR2 FQNEAQ, per germline. The CDR3 extends over 14 amino acids. The V end was cut by 1 base, the J end by 4 bases, with 10 bases between. Here the CDR3 reads CASSLVGTSETQYF. In nucleotides, the CDR3 is TGTGCCAGCAGCTTAGTTGGGACATCAGAGACCCAGTACTTC.

The chain combines TRBV19 with TRBJ2-2; TRBD1 matches 7 bases. Germline V lookup: CDR1 LNHDA, CDR2 SQIVND (reference sequence). The CDR3 spans 16 residues. V shed 5 bases, J shed 4 bases, and the junction held 10 bases outside the gene matches. CDR3 DNA sequence: TGTGCCAGTAGTTCCCCACGGACAGGTTCCACCGGGGAGCTGTTTTTT. Its protein is CASSSPRTGSTGELFF. The full variable domain, rest sourced from reference TRBV19 and TRBJ2-2, is DGGITQSPKYLFRKEGQNVTLSCEQNLNHDAMYWYRQDPGQGLRLIYYSQIVNDFQKGDIAEGYSVSREKKESFPLTVTSAQKNPTAFYLCASSSPRTGSTGELFFGEGSRLTVL.

V gene TRBV28 combines with J gene TRBJ2-7; 11 positions agree with TRBD1. Unmatched junction bases numbered 8, after V lost 4 bases and J lost 6 bases. The V gene's germline CDR1 is MDHEN and CDR2 SYDVKM. The CDR3 length is 15 residues. CDR3 region: CASSSTDRGLIEQYF. CDR3 nucleotide sequence: TGTGCCAGCAGTTCCACGGACAGGGGGCTTATCGAGCAGTACTTC.

The chain employs TRBV29-1 and TRBJ2-7; D is tentatively TRBD1 or TRBD2 (5 bases each). There are 11 residues in the CDR3. V shed 6 bases and J shed 6 bases, with 12 bases lying between them. Germline-derived CDR1 and CDR2 are SQVTM and ANQGSEA. The CDR3 sequence is CSVGTTREQYF. CDR3 in DNA: TGCAGCGTCGGGACCACCCGCGAGCAGTACTTC.

The V gene is TRBV4-2, the J gene TRBJ2-3, with a tentative D call TRBD2 (5 bases). Trimming took 2 bases from V and 10 from J, leaving 16 bases between them. This CDR3 region has 14 residues. CDR1 is LGHNA, CDR2 YNFKEQ, per germline. The CDR3 reads CASSQLLSPEAQYF. The DNA of the CDR3 is TGTGCCAGCAGCCAACTCCTAAGCCCGGAGGCGCAGTATTTT.